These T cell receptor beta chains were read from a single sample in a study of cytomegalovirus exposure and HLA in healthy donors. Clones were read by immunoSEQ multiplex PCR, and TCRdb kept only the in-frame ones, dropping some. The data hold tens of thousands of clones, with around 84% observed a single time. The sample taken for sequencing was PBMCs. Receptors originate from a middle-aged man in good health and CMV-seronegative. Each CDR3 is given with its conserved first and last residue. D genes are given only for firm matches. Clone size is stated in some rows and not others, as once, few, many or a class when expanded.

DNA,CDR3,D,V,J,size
TGTGCCTGGAGTGTGCAGCGGGAGGGCTTTGAGCAGTTCTTC,CAWSVQREGFEQFF,TRBD2,TRBV30,TRBJ2-1,.
TGTGCCAGCAGTAAGGACAGGGGAGGCAATCAGCCCCAGCATTTT,CASSKDRGGNQPQHF,TRBD1,TRBV27,TRBJ1-5,once
TGTGCCAGCAGCGTAGGCGTGAGTAACACTGAAGCTTTCTTT,CASSVGVSNTEAFF,.,TRBV9,TRBJ1-1,.
TGTGCCAGCAGCTCGGGACTAGCGGGAGGTCCTGAGCAGTTCTTC,CASSSGLAGGPEQFF,TRBD2,TRBV7-2,TRBJ2-1,.
TGTGCCAGCAGTGAAGTGGTAGCGGGAGTGGGAGAGACCCAGTACTTC,CASSEVVAGVGETQYF,TRBD2,TRBV2,TRBJ2-5,once
TGCGCCAGCAGCTGGTTAGCGGGAGGTTCCTACAATGAGCAGTTCTTC,CASSWLAGGSYNEQFF,TRBD2,TRBV5-1,TRBJ2-1,.
TGCGCCAGCAGCCAAGCGACCCGGGGGGCCCACGGCTACACCTTC,CASSQATRGAHGYTF,.,TRBV4-3,TRBJ1-2,.
TGTGCCCTACCGTGGTTCAGCAATCAGCCCCAGCATTTT,CALPWFSNQPQHF,.,TRBV11-3,TRBJ1-5,.
TGTGCCAGCAGCAAACAGGGAAGCTCCTACGAGCAGTACTTC,CASSKQGSSYEQYF,.,TRBV27,TRBJ2-7,.
TGTGCCAGCAGTTTAACATCTAGCACAGATACGCAGTATTTT,CASSLTSSTDTQYF,.,TRBV28,TRBJ2-3,once
TGTGCCAGCAGCTCCGACCGGGACAGGTTCTACGAGCAGTACTTC,CASSSDRDRFYEQYF,TRBD1,TRBV2,TRBJ2-7,.